A single sample is the source of the 6 T cell receptor beta chains below, sequenced in a study of T cells in women clearing cervical HPV infection. The table came from immunoSEQ multiplex PCR; TCRdb's copy has only in-frame clones and leaves some out. The sample is made up of about 27,000 clones, and the top ten hold about 23% of it. The sample was blood buffy coat. All receptors come from a woman aged 18-70 years with a cervical HPV16 infection that either progressed to CIN3+ or cleared (not recorded which).

In the case of this clone: The read is 3 residues too short to cover the CDR3 end, so that end is filled in from the germline J gene. The chain uses TRBV5-4 and TRBJ2-2, with D unresolved. The germline V gene encodes CDR1 SGHNT and CDR2 YYREEE (reference sequence). This CDR3 is built from 14 residues. With 5 bases removed from V and 4 bases from J, the gap between germline ends came to 12 bases. The sequenced CDR3 bases are TGTGCCAGCAGTTCGGCAGGAACCACCGGGGAG. This sequence encodes CASSSAGTTGE. The CDR3 as a whole reads CASSSAGTTGELFF.

Points on this clone: The read ends 3 residues early relative to the CDR3; the germline J gene fills the gap. The rearrangement joins TRBV12-3 or TRBV12-4 to TRBJ2-1; weak D call: TRBD1 (6 bases). This CDR3 comprises 12 residues. With 7 bases removed from V and 8 bases from J, the gap between germline ends came to 12 bases. Partial CDR3 DNA: TGTGCCAGCACCCTTCACAGGGATGAG. Its translation: CASTLHRDE. The complete CDR3 protein is CASTLHRDEQFF.

Remarks on this clone: The CDR3 end falls 3 residues outside the read, so it is completed with the germline J gene. The chain recombines TRBV30 with TRBJ1-2, with D hard to call. This CDR3 comprises 14 residues. The V gene's germline CDR1 is GTSNPN and CDR2 SVGIG (reference sequence). CDR3 DNA (partial): TGTGCCTGGAATCCCCCCAGCGGGAGGGATGAC. Protein: CAWNPPSGRDD. The entire CDR3 protein reads CAWNPPSGRDDYTF.

Remarks on this clone: The sequenced fragment ends 3 residues before the CDR3 boundary, so the rest is inferred from the germline J gene. The V gene is TRBV19, the J gene TRBJ1-1, with 8 bases matching TRBD1. The V and J ends lost 5 bases and 2 bases, in that order; junction bases with no gene match: 7. The V gene's germline CDR1 is LNHDA and CDR2 SQIVND (reference sequence). The CDR3 is 15 residues long. The part of the CDR3 DNA that was read is TGTGCCAGTAGTGATCGACAGGGGATAAACACTGAA. Protein sequence: CASSDRQGINTE. The CDR3 as a whole reads CASSDRQGINTEAFF.

Concerning this clone: The CDR3 goes on 3 residues after the read ends, and that part is filled in from the germline J gene. V and J are TRBV28 and TRBJ2-7; TRBD1 aligns across 7 bases. The CDR3 spans 15 residues. J was trimmed by 6 bases and V by 6 bases; bases with no gene match: 14. The germline V gene encodes CDR1 MDHEN and CDR2 SYDVKM. CDR3 sequence: CASSPGTALSREQYF. The covered CDR3 bases are TGTGCCAGCAGCCCCGGGACAGCGCTTTCCCGCGAG.

CDR3 amino acids: CASSSQWGGGETQYF. The CDR3 bases that were read are TGTGCCAGCAGCTCCCAGTGGGGAGGGGGAGAGACG. The rearrangement uses TRBV7-2 and TRBJ2-3; tentative D call: TRBD2 (7 bases). The read falls 3 residues short of the CDR3 end, and the missing part is taken from the germline J gene. The CDR3 length is 15 residues. CDR1 and CDR2 (germline): SGHTA, FQGNSA.